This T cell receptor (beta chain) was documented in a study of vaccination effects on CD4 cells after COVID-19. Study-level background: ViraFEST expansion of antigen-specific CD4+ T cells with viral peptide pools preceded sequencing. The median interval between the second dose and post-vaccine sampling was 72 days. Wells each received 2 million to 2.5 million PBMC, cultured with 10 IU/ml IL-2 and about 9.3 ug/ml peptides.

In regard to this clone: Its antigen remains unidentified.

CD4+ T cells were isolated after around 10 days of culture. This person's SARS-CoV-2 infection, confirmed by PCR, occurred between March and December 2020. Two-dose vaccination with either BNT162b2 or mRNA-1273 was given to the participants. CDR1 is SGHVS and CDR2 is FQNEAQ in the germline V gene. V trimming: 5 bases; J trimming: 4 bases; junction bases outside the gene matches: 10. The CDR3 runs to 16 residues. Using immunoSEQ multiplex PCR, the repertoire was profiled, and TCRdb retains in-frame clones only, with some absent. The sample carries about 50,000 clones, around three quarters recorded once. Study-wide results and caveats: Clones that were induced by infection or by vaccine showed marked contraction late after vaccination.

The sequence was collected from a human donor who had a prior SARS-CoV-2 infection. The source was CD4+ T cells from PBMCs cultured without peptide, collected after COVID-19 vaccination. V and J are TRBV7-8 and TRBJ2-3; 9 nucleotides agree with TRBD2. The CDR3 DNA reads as TGTGCCAGCAGCGCTAGCGGGACGAATGGGCCAGATACGCAGTATTTT. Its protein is CASSASGTNGPDTQYF.